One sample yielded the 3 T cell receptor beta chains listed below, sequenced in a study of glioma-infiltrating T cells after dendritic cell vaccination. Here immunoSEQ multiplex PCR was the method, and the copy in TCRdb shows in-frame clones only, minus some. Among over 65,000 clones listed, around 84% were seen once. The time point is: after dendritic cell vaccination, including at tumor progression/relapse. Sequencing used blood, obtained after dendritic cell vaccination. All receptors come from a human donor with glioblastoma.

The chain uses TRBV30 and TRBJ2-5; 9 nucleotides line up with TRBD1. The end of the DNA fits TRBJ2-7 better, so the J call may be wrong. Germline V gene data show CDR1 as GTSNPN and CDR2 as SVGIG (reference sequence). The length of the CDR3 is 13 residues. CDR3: CAWSTGGNYEQYF. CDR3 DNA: TGTGCCTGGAGTACAGGGGGCAACTACGAGCAGTACTTC.

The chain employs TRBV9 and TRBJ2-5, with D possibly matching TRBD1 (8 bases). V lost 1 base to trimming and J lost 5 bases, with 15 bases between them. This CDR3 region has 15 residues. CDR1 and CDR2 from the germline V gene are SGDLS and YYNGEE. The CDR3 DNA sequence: TGTGCCAGCAGCGTAACAGGGGGGGGTGGTGAGACCCAGTACTTC. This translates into CASSVTGGGGETQYF. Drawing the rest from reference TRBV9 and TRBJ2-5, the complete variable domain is DSGVTQTPKHLITATGQRVTLRCSPRSGDLSVYWYQQSLDQGLQFLIQYYNGEERAKGNILERFSAQQFPDLHSELNLSSLELGDSALYFCASSVTGGGGETQYFGPGTRLLVL.

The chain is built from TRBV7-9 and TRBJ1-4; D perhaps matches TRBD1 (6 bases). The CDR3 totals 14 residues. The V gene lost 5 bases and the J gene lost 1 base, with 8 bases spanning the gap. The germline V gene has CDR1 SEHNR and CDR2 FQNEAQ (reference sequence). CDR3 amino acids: CASSLTGTNEKLFF. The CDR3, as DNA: TGTGCCAGCAGCCTGACAGGAACTAATGAAAAACTGTTTTTT.